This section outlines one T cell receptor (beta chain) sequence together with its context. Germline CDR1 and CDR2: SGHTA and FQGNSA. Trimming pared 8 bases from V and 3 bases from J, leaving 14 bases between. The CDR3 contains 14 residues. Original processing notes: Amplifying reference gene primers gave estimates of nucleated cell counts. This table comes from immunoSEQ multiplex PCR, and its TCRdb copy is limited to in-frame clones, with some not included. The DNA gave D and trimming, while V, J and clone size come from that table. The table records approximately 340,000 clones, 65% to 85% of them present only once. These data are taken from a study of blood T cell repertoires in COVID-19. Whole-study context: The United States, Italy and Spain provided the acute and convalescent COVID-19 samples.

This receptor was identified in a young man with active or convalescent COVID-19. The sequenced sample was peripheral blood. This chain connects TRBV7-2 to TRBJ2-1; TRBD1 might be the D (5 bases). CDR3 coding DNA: TGTGCCAGCCTCCCCCGACAGAGCTACAATGAGCAGTTCTTC. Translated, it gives CASLPRQSYNEQFF.